The rows below give T cell receptor beta chains drawn from one sample of a study of pediatric ulcerative colitis. Using immunoSEQ multiplex PCR, the repertoire was profiled, and TCRdb retains in-frame clones only, with some absent. The repertoire includes over 10,000 clones, around 77% of them detected once, and approximately 4.2% sits in the top ten. The source material was gut tissue. These receptors originate from a boy aged 5-17 years who was a control in a study of pediatric ulcerative colitis. CDR3s include the opening cysteine and the closing phenylalanine or tryptophan. The order of the fields is clone size, J gene, CDR3 length, D gene, V gene, CDR3 protein, CDR3 DNA. The D gene is left open where the match is weak. Part of the rows lack a size; the others show once, few, many or a class for expanded clones.

NA TRBJ2-5 15 NA TRBV7-9 CASSLAAGSGETQYF TGTGCCAGCAGCTTAGCCGCAGGGTCTGGGGAGACCCAGTACTTC
NA TRBJ1-3 13 NA TRBV2 CASKGETTHTIYF TGTGCCAGCAAGGGGGAGACGACACACACCATATATTTT
NA TRBJ1-5 16 TRBD1 TRBV12-5 CASGLINRGSYVAQHF TGTGCTAGTGGTTTGATAAACAGGGGGAGTTACGTGGCCCAGCATTTT
NA TRBJ1-2 13 TRBD1 TRBV2 CASNLGQNYGYTF TGTGCCAGCAATTTGGGACAGAACTATGGCTACACCTTC
once TRBJ2-4 13 NA TRBV7-2 CASSLARSNIQYF TGTGCCAGCAGCTTAGCCAGGTCGAACATTCAGTACTTC
NA TRBJ2-7 15 TRBD1 TRBV5-8 CASIRRDSRSYEQYF TGTGCCAGCATTAGAAGGGACAGCCGGTCCTACGAGCAGTACTTC
NA TRBJ2-3 15 NA TRBV12-5 CASGLQRPSTDTQYF TGTGCTAGTGGTTTACAGCGACCTAGCACAGATACGCAGTATTTT
NA TRBJ1-5 13 TRBD1 TRBV19 CASRGQGNQPQHF TGTGCCAGTAGAGGACAGGGCAATCAGCCCCAGCATTTT
NA TRBJ2-3 15 NA TRBV11-3 CASSLGLRSTDTQYF TGTGCCAGCAGCTTAGGACTACGGAGCACAGATACGCAGTATTTT
NA TRBJ2-1 15 TRBD2 TRBV19 CASRSSGGSYNEQFF TGTGCCAGCCGATCTAGCGGGGGCTCCTACAATGAGCAGTTCTTC
NA TRBJ2-1 15 TRBD1 TRBV27 CASSLERQGWNEQFF TGTGCCAGCAGTTTAGAGAGACAGGGTTGGAATGAGCAGTTCTTC
NA TRBJ1-1 17 TRBD1 TRBV19 CASSIGGQGTGRTEAFF TGTGCCAGTAGTATAGGAGGACAGGGCACGGGTAGAACTGAAGCTTTCTTT
NA TRBJ2-1 15 TRBD2 TRBV7-3 CASSLTSGRAREQFF TGTGCCAGCAGCTTAACTAGCGGGAGGGCCCGCGAGCAGTTCTTC
NA TRBJ2-3 10 NA TRBV7-3 CARLTDTQYF TGTGCCAGGCTAACAGATACGCAGTATTTT
few TRBJ2-2 17 TRBD1 TRBV7-3 CASSRNVDRGRNGELFF TGTGCCAGCAGCCGAAATGTGGACAGGGGGCGGAACGGGGAGCTGTTTTTT
NA TRBJ1-2 15 TRBD1 TRBV6-1 CASIRDRGRGGGYTF TGTGCCAGCATCCGTGACAGGGGGCGAGGCGGTGGCTACACCTTC
once TRBJ2-5 18 TRBD2 TRBV5-6 CASSLAGAGVVGWETQYF TGTGCCAGCAGCTTGGCCGGAGCGGGAGTAGTGGGATGGGAGACCCAGTACTTC